The next 7 T cell receptor beta chains were all read from a single sample in a study of blood T cell repertoires in COVID-19. The protocol was immunoSEQ multiplex PCR, while the TCRdb copy is restricted to in-frame clones and leaves out a portion. In the table there are over 85,000 clones, around 85% of which are singletons. The sequencing input was peripheral blood. Receptors were obtained from a human donor in a cohort sampled during active COVID-19.

The chain uses TRBV5-1 and TRBJ1-3; D uncertain. The CDR3 runs to 17 residues. Germline assignment: CDR1 SGHRS and CDR2 YFSETQ. Between the trimmed V and J ends, which lost 4 bases and 3 bases, there was a span of 20 bases. This CDR3 reads CASSPSPGGLHGNTIYF. In DNA, the CDR3 is TGCGCCAGCAGCCCCAGTCCAGGCGGGTTACATGGAAACACCATATATTTT.

V is TRBV6-2 or TRBV6-3 and J is TRBJ2-1, with D hard to call. V dropped 2 bases and J dropped 0 bases, with 8 bases sitting between them. CDR3 length: 15 residues. The germline CDR1 and CDR2 sequences are MNHEY and SVGEGT. CDR3 protein: CASSYRRSSYNEQFF. CDR3 DNA sequence: TGTGCCAGCAGTTACCGACGGAGCTCCTACAATGAGCAGTTCTTC.

Regarding this clone: Relative to the germline gene, one junction end is altered; a read error may explain this. The V gene is TRBV5-8, the J gene TRBJ1-2; TRBD1 aligns across 8 bases. The CDR3 covers 12 residues. CDR1 is SGHTS, CDR2 YDEGEE, per germline. The CDR3 protein is CASSLNNRDRTF. CDR3 DNA sequence: TGTGCCAGCAGCCTAAATAACCGGGACAGGACTTTC.

The chain uses TRBV5-1 and TRBJ2-1; D is unclear. Germline CDR1 and CDR2: SGHRS and YFSETQ. The CDR3 has 14 amino acids. Between the trimmed V and J ends, which lost 0 bases and 9 bases, there was a span of 13 bases. The CDR3 DNA follows: TGCGCCAGCAGCTTGGTGCGGCCTAGAGGTGAGCAGTTCTTC. This codes for CASSLVRPRGEQFF. The full variable domain, completed using reference TRBV5-1 and TRBJ2-1, is KAGVTQTPRYLIKTRGQQVTLSCSPISGHRSVSWYQQTPGQGLQFLFEYFSETQRNKGNFPGRFSGRQFSNSRSEMNVSTLELGDSALYLCASSLVRPRGEQFFGPGTRLTVL.

The chain joins TRBV11-2 to TRBJ2-7, with D perhaps matching TRBD1 (6 bases). This CDR3 comprises 14 residues. The germline V gene has CDR1 SGHAT and CDR2 FQNNGV. The ends were cut back, 5 bases at V and 6 bases at J, with 17 bases in the middle. In DNA, the CDR3 is TGTGCCAGCAGCCGCCACAGGGTTCGGGGCGAGCAGTACTTC. Encoded protein: CASSRHRVRGEQYF.

The chain has TRBV5-1 and TRBJ1-1; D possibly corresponds to TRBD1 (6 bases). Germline V CDR1 and CDR2: SGHRS, YFSETQ. This CDR3 region has 13 residues. The V and J ends lost 0 bases and 10 bases respectively, with 13 bases between them. This CDR3 reads CASSLDGVGGAFF. The CDR3 DNA reads TGCGCCAGCAGCTTGGACGGAGTAGGGGGAGCTTTCTTT. The full variable domain, completed using reference TRBV5-1 and TRBJ1-1, is KAGVTQTPRYLIKTRGQQVTLSCSPISGHRSVSWYQQTPGQGLQFLFEYFSETQRNKGNFPGRFSGRQFSNSRSEMNVSTLELGDSALYLCASSLDGVGGAFFGQGTRLTVV.

The chain carries TRBV13 and TRBJ2-1; perhaps TRBD2 as D (6 bases). Germline V lookup: CDR1 PRHDT, CDR2 FYEKMQ (reference sequence). The CDR3 spans 18 residues. V gave up 1 base and J gave up 0 bases, with 16 bases separating them. CDR3 bases: TGTGCCAGCAGCTTAGAAGGTAGCGGATCCAGCTCCTACAATGAGCAGTTCTTC. Protein product: CASSLEGSGSSSYNEQFF.